Listed below are T cell receptor beta chains from one sample, sequenced in a study of blood T cell repertoires in COVID-19. Profiled with immunoSEQ multiplex PCR; TCRdb holds only in-frame clones, not every one. The sample records approximately 100,000 clones, 70% to 80% being singletons. The sequenced material came from peripheral blood. The receptors were gathered from a man in his 70s with active or convalescent COVID-19. Each CDR3 is given with its conserved first and last residue. A D gene is named only where the DNA matches it firmly. Some rows have no size entry. The others give once, few or many, or a class for an expanded clone.

clone_size j_call d_call v_call cdr3_nt cdr3_aa
NA TRBJ2-2 NA TRBV2 TGTGCCAGCAGACAATTCGGGGAGCTGTTTTTT CASRQFGELFF
NA TRBJ1-1 NA TRBV2 TGTGCCAGCACTTACCTAGGTTCCAGCACTGAAGCTTTCTTT CASTYLGSSTEAFF
NA TRBJ2-7 NA TRBV19 TGTGCCAGTAGTATAGGGCTAAGGCAGGGCCATAGATACGAGCAGTACTTC CASSIGLRQGHRYEQYF
NA TRBJ2-5 TRBD2 TRBV4-1 TGCGCCAGCAGCCAAGATCGAAGCGGGAGGGTGACCCAGTACTTC CASSQDRSGRVTQYF
NA TRBJ2-1 TRBD2 TRBV7-2 TGTGCCAGCAGCTTATCGACCGGGACTAGCGGGTTGAATGAGCAGTTCTTC CASSLSTGTSGLNEQFF
NA TRBJ1-1 TRBD1 TRBV7-9 TGTGCCAGCAGCCACCCTATGACAGGGGGAGTTCGTACTGAAGCTTTCTTT CASSHPMTGGVRTEAFF
NA TRBJ2-2 TRBD1 TRBV5-1 TGCGCCAGCAGGGAGTTACAGGGGACCGGGGAGCTGTTTTTT CASRELQGTGELFF
NA TRBJ1-5 NA TRBV19 TGTGCCAGTATGAGTCAAAATAGCAATCAGCCCCAGCATTTT CASMSQNSNQPQHF
NA TRBJ1-5 NA TRBV6-5 TGTGCCAGCAGTAACTTCTGGGACGGGGGATGGCCCCAGCATTTT CASSNFWDGGWPQHF
NA TRBJ2-7 TRBD1 TRBV13 TGTGCCAGCAGCCATAGGACAGGGGAAGTCTACGAGCAGTACTTC CASSHRTGEVYEQYF
NA TRBJ1-3 NA TRBV27 TGTGCCAGCAGAGCAGGGTCCTCTGGAAACACCATATATTTT CASRAGSSGNTIYF
few TRBJ2-7 TRBD2 TRBV5-1 TGCGCCAGCAGCTCCTCCGGACTAGCGGTCTACGAGCAGTACTTC CASSSSGLAVYEQYF
NA TRBJ1-1 NA TRBV19 TGTGCCAGTAGTGGGCCGCTCAACACTGAAGCTTTCTTT CASSGPLNTEAFF
few TRBJ1-2 TRBD1 TRBV3-1/TRBV3-2 TGTGCCAGCAGCCAACGAAGGGGACAGGGGGCCTATGGCTACACCTTC CASSQRRGQGAYGYTF
NA TRBJ2-3 TRBD2 TRBV19 TGTGCCAGTAGTATACAGCGGGAAGAGACAGATACGCAGTATTTT CASSIQREETDTQYF
few TRBJ1-6 TRBD1 TRBV14 TGTGCCAGCAGCCAAGAAACAGGGGGGAGGTCACCCCTCCACTTT CASSQETGGRSPLHF
NA TRBJ2-1 NA TRBV12-5 TGTGCTAGTGGTTTGGAGGCGTGGACAAATGAGCAGTTCTTC CASGLEAWTNEQFF
NA TRBJ2-7 TRBD2 TRBV18 TGTGCCAGCTCACCCCGGACTAGCGGGACCTCCTACGAGCAGTACTTC CASSPRTSGTSYEQYF
NA TRBJ2-6 NA TRBV14 TGTGCCAGCACCCAGCGGGGGGCCAACGTCCTGACTTTC CASTQRGANVLTF
NA TRBJ1-4 NA TRBV5-1 TGCGCCAGCAGCCTCAGGTCGGCTAATGAAAAACTGTTTTTT CASSLRSANEKLFF
NA TRBJ2-1 TRBD2 TRBV25-1 TGTGCCAGCAGACCCCCCGGGGGAGGACTAGCGGGAGGGCATGAGCAGTTCTTC CASRPPGGGLAGGHEQFF
NA TRBJ2-6 NA TRBV3-1/TRBV3-2 TGTGCCAGCAGCCCGTCCCGATCAGGGGCTGGGGCCAACGTCCTGACTTTC CASSPSRSGAGANVLTF
NA TRBJ2-2 TRBD2 TRBV5-4 TGTGCCAGCAGCTTGGCCGGCCTAGCGGGTAACGAACTGTTTTTT CASSLAGLAGNELFF
few TRBJ1-2 NA TRBV19 TGTGCCAGTAGCACGGGCTATGGCTACACCTTC CASSTGYGYTF
NA TRBJ2-7 TRBD1 TRBV19 TGTGCCACGACAGGGGGCATGGGGGAGCAGTACTTC CATTGGMGEQYF
NA TRBJ2-2 NA TRBV27 TGTGCCAGCAGATCAATATCAGAGGGGGCCGGGGAGCTGTTTTTT CASRSISEGAGELFF
once TRBJ1-6 NA TRBV19 TGTGCCAGTAGTAGCGGGGTGCTGGGCGATTCACCCCTCCACTTT CASSSGVLGDSPLHF
NA TRBJ2-5 TRBD2 TRBV7-9 TGTGCCAGCAGCTTAGTACGGGGGGGCCAAGAGACCCAGTACTTC CASSLVRGGQETQYF
many TRBJ1-6 TRBD1 TRBV2 TGTGCCAGCAGCAACATAAACCGGGACAGGGGCCCCGTTAATTCACCCCTCCACTTT CASSNINRDRGPVNSPLHF
NA TRBJ1-3 NA TRBV7-2 TGTGCCAGCAGCTTACCAGGGGCTGGAAACACCATATATTTT CASSLPGAGNTIYF
few TRBJ1-5 TRBD1 TRBV3-1/TRBV3-2 TGTGCCAGCAGCCAATCAGGGGGTTATAGCAATCAGCCCCAGCATTTT CASSQSGGYSNQPQHF
NA TRBJ2-5 TRBD1 TRBV11-2 TGTGCCAGCAGCGCGACAGGGGTGGGATCAGAGACCCAGTACTTC CASSATGVGSETQYF
NA TRBJ2-5 TRBD2 TRBV3-1/TRBV3-2 TGTGCCAGCAGCCAATTAGCGGGGGGCCCTTGGGAGACCCAGTACTTC CASSQLAGGPWETQYF
few TRBJ2-1 TRBD2 TRBV5-1 TGCGCCAGCAGCGGGGCCGGGACTAGCTCGAATGAGCAGTTCTTC CASSGAGTSSNEQFF
once TRBJ2-2 TRBD2 TRBV5-1 TGCGCCAGCAGCCCGTTGACTAGCGGGACTACCGGGGAGCTGTTTTTT CASSPLTSGTTGELFF
NA TRBJ1-1 TRBD1 TRBV9 TGTGCCAGCAGCGCCCGACAGGGCCGGGAGGGCACTGAAGCTTTCTTT CASSARQGREGTEAFF
NA TRBJ1-1 NA TRBV5-1 TGCGCCAGCAGCTTGTGGGGAGATAACACTGAAGCTTTCTTT CASSLWGDNTEAFF
NA TRBJ2-1 TRBD2 TRBV5-1 TGCGCCAGCAGCTTCGGGCTAGCGGGAGCTCGGGGCAATGAGCAGTTCTTC CASSFGLAGARGNEQFF
NA TRBJ2-1 TRBD2 TRBV6-6 TGTGCCAGCACCCTAGCGGGAGAGAACAATGAGCAGTTCTTC CASTLAGENNEQFF
NA TRBJ1-5 NA TRBV2 TGTGCCAGCATCCAGGGAAGGGGCAATCAGCCCCAGCATTTT CASIQGRGNQPQHF
NA TRBJ1-1 NA TRBV5-1 TGCGCCAGCAGCTTGGTACACCGGAACACTGAAGCTTTCTTT CASSLVHRNTEAFF
many TRBJ1-5 TRBD1 TRBV28 TGTGCCAGCAGCCCTGACAGGGCGGACGGTCAGCCCCAGCATTTT CASSPDRADGQPQHF
NA TRBJ1-5 NA TRBV28 TGTGCCAGCAGCATCCGGGACTTCGGTCAGCCCCAGCATTTT CASSIRDFGQPQHF
NA TRBJ1-5 TRBD1 TRBV15 TGTGCCACCAGCAGAGGACAGGGTGGCAATCAGCCCCAGCATTTT CATSRGQGGNQPQHF
NA TRBJ1-1 TRBD1 TRBV7-9 TGTGCCAGCAGCCCGGACAGGGCGGCGGGGACTGAAGCTTTCTTT CASSPDRAAGTEAFF
NA TRBJ2-1 TRBD2 TRBV9 TGTGCCAGCAGCCCCCGGACTAGCGGGAGTTACAATGAGCAGTTCTTC CASSPRTSGSYNEQFF
once TRBJ2-7 TRBD2 TRBV7-9 TGTGCCAGCAGCCCGAGCGGGAGTGTTTCCTACGAGCAGTACTTC CASSPSGSVSYEQYF
NA TRBJ2-5 NA TRBV6-6 TGTGCCAGCACCCAGAATGCGGGTGTTCAAGAGACCCAGTACTTC CASTQNAGVQETQYF
few TRBJ1-6 NA TRBV7-2 TGTGCCAGCAGCTTACTCCCCGATTCACCCCTCCACTTT CASSLLPDSPLHF
NA TRBJ1-2 NA TRBV10-3 TGTGCCATCAGTGGAAACTACGATGGCTACACCTTC CAISGNYDGYTF